This record concerns one T cell receptor beta chain sequence. V gave up 3 bases and J gave up 7 bases; unmatched junction bases: 18. CDR1 and CDR2 from the germline V gene are LGHNA and YNFKEQ. The CDR3 has 18 amino acids. The assay was immunoSEQ multiplex PCR, and TCRdb's table has in-frame clones only and misses some. The sample carries around 20,000 clones, 70% to 90% recorded once. These data originate in a study of blood T cell repertoires in COVID-19. The overall study: PBMCs, B-cell-depleted T cells, or T cells provided the cDNA or gDNA that made up the material.

This sequence joins TRBV4-2 and TRBJ1-5, with 7 bases matching TRBD1. The sample was peripheral blood. This clonotype was sampled from a man older than 75 with acute or convalescent COVID-19. CDR3 in amino acids: CASSQATEGQRINQPQHF. The CDR3 nucleotides read TGTGCCAGCAGCCAGGCCACCGAGGGACAGAGGATTAACCAGCCCCAGCATTTT.